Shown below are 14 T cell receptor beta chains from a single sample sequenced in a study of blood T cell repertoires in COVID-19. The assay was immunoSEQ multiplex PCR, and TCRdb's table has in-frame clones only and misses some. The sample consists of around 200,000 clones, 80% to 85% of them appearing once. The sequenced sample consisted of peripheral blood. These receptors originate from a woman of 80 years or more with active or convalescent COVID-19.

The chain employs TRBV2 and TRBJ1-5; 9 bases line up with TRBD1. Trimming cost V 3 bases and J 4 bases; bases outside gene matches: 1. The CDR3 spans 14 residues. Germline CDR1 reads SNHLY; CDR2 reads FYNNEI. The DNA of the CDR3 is TGTGCCAGCAGTGACGACAGGGGGAATCAGCCCCAGCATTTT. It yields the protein CASSDDRGNQPQHF.

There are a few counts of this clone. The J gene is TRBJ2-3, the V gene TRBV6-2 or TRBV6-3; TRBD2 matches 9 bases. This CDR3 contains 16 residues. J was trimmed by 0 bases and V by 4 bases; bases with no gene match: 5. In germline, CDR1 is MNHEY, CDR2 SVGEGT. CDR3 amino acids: CASSSIGTSSTDTQYF. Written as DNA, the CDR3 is TGTGCCAGCAGTTCAATCGGGACTAGCAGCACAGATACGCAGTATTTT.

The CDR3 loop is CASSSGTVNTGELFF. CDR3 nucleotides: TGTGCCAGCAGCTCTGGGACAGTAAACACCGGGGAGCTGTTTTTT. The chain combines TRBV7-9 with TRBJ2-2, with TRBD1 matching over 7 bases. The germline CDR1 and CDR2 sequences are SEHNR and FQNEAQ (reference sequence). The CDR3 loop spans 15 amino acids. J gave up 2 bases and V 4 bases, and 4 bases lay outside the gene matches.

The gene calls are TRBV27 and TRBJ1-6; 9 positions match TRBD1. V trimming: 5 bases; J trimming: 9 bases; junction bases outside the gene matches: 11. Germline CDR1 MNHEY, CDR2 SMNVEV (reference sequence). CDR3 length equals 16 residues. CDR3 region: CASSSPSGTGFSPLHF. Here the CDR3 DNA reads TGTGCCAGCAGTAGCCCCTCCGGGACAGGGTTTTCACCCCTCCACTTT.

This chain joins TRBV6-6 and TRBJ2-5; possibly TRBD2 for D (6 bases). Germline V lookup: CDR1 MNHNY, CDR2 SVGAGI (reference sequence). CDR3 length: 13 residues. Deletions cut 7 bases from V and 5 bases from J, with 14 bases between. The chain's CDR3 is CASNGGVMETQYF. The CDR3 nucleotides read TGTGCCAGCAACGGCGGGGTGATGGAGACCCAGTACTTC.

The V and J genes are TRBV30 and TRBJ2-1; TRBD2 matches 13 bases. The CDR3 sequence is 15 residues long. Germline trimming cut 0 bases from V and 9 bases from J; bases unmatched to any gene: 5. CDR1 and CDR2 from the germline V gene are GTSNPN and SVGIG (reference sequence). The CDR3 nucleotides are TGTGCCTGGAGTGTAAGGACTAGCGGGGGAACTGAGCAGTTCTTC. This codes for CAWSVRTSGGTEQFF.

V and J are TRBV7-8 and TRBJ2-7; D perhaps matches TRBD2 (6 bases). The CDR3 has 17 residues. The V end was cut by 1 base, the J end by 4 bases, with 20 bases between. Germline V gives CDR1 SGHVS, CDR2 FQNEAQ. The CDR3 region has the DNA TGTGCCAGCAGCTTAGGGCGACTAGTCCCTGCGCGATACGAGCAGTACTTC. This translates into CASSLGRLVPARYEQYF. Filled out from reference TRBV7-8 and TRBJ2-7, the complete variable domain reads GAGVSQSPRYKVAKRGQDVALRCDPISGHVSLFWYQQALGQGPEFLTYFQNEAQLDKSGLPSDRFFAERPEGSVSTLKIQRTQQEDSAVYLCASSLGRLVPARYEQYFGPGTRLTVT.

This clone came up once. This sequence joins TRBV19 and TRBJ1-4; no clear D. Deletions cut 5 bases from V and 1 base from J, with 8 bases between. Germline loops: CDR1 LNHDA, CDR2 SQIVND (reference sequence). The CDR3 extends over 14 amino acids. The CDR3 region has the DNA TGTGCCAGTAGTGGCTCTAGAACTAATGAAAAACTGTTTTTT. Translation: CASSGSRTNEKLFF.

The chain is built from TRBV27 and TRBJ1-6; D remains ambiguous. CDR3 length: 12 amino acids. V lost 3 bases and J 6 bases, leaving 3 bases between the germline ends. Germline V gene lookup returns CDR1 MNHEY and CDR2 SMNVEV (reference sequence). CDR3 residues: CASSFSNSPLHF. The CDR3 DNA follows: TGTGCCAGCAGTTTCAGTAATTCACCCCTCCACTTT.

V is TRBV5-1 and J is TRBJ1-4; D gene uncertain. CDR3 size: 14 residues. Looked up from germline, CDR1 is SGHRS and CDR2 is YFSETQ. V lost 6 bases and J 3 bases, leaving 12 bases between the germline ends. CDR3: CASNDGLPNEKLFF. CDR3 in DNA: TGCGCCAGCAACGATGGACTGCCTAATGAAAAACTGTTTTTT.

The CDR3 loop is CASSPQGGVDTQYF. The CDR3 region has the DNA TGTGCCAGCAGTCCACAGGGGGGGGTGGATACGCAGTATTTT. J is TRBJ2-3 and V is TRBV7-2; D is perhaps TRBD1 (8 bases). Per the germline V gene, CDR1 is SGHTA and CDR2 is FQGNSA. CDR3 length equals 14 residues. The V end lost 6 bases, the J end lost 6 bases, and 16 bases lay between the germline ends.

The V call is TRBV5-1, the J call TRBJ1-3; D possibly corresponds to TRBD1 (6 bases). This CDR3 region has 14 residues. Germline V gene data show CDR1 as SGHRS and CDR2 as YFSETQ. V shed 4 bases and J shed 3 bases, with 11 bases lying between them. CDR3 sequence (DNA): TGCGCCAGCAGCGAGGGACAAGGTGGAAACACCATATATTTT. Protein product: CASSEGQGGNTIYF.

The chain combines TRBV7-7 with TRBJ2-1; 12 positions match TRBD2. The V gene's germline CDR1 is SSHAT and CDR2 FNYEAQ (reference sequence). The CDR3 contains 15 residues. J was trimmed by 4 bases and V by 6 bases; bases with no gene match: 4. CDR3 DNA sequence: TGTGCCAGCAGTCCGACTAGCGGGAGATACAATGAGCAGTTCTTC. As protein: CASSPTSGRYNEQFF.

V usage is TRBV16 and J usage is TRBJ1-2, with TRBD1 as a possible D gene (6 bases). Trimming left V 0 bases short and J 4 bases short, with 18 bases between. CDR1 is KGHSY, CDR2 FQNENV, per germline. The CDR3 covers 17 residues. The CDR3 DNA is TGTGCCAGCAGCCAATCGACTCTTCAGGGGATCAGCTATGGCTACACCTTC. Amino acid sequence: CASSQSTLQGISYGYTF.